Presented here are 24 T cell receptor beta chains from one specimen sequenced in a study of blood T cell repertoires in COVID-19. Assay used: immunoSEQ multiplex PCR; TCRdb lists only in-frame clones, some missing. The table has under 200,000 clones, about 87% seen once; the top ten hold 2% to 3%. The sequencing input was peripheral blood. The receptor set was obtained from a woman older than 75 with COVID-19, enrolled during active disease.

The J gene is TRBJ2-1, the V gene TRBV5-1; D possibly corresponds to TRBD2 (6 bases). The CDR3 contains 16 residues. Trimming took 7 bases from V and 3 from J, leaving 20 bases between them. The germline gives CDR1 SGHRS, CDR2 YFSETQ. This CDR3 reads CASRPGVSESYNEQFF. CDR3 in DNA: TGCGCCAGCCGTCCGGGGGTTAGCGAAAGCTACAATGAGCAGTTCTTC.

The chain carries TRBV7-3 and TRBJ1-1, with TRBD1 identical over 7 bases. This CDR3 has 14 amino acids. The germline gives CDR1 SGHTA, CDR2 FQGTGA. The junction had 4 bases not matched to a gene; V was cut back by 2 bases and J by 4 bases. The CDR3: CASSLSGGSTEAFF. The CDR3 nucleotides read TGTGCCAGCAGCTTATCAGGGGGAAGCACTGAAGCTTTCTTT.

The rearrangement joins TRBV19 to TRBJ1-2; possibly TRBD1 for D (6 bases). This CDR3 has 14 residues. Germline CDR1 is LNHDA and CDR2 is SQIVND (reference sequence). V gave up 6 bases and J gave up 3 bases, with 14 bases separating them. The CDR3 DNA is TGTGCCAGTAGAGTCTCAGGGGCTTACTATGGCTACACCTTC. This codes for CASRVSGAYYGYTF. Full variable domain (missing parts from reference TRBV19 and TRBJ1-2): DGGITQSPKYLFRKEGQNVTLSCEQNLNHDAMYWYRQDPGQGLRLIYYSQIVNDFQKGDIAEGYSVSREKKESFPLTVTSAQKNPTAFYLCASRVSGAYYGYTFGSGTRLTVV.

CDR3 sequence: CASSSREWTNEQYF. Here the CDR3 DNA reads TGTGCCAGCAGTTCGAGGGAATGGACGAACGAGCAGTACTTC. The chain recombines TRBV28 with TRBJ2-7; D possibly corresponds to TRBD2 (5 bases). Germline assignment: CDR1 MDHEN and CDR2 SYDVKM. Trimming took off 4 bases at V and 5 bases at J, with 15 bases between the two ends. The CDR3 has 14 residues.

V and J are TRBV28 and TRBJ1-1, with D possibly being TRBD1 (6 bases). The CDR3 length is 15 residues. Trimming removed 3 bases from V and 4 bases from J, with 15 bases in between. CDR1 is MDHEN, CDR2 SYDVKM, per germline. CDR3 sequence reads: CASSFRGPLSTEAFF. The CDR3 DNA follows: TGTGCCAGCAGTTTCAGGGGACCCCTGAGCACTGAAGCTTTCTTT. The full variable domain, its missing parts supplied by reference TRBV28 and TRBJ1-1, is DVKVTQSSRYLVKRTGEKVFLECVQDMDHENMFWYRQDPGLGLRLIYFSYDVKMKEKGDIPEGYSVSREKKERFSLILESASTNQTSMYLCASSFRGPLSTEAFFGQGTRLTVV.

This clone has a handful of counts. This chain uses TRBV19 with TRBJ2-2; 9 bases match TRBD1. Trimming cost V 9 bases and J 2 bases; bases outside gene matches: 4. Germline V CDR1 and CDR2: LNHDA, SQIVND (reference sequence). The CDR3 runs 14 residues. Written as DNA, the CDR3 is TGTGCCAGCCGGGACAGGGCCAACACCGGGGAGCTGTTTTTT. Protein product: CASRDRANTGELFF.

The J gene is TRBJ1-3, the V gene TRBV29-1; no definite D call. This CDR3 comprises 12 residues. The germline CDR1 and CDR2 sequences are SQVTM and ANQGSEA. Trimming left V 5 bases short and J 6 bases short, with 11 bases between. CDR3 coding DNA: TGCAGCGTTATACAGTTCGAAAACACCATATATTTT. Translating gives CSVIQFENTIYF.

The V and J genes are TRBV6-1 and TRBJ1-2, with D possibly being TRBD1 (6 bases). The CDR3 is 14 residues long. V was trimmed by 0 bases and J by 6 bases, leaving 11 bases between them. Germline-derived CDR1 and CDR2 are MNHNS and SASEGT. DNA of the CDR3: TGTGCCAGCAGTGAAGCGAGGGGGAGGGATGGCTACACCTTC. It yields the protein CASSEARGRDGYTF.

The DNA of the CDR3 is TGTGCCAGCAGCCGGGACAGGGGATATGTTCAGCCCCAGCATTTT. Translating it yields CASSRDRGYVQPQHF. This rearrangement joins TRBV6-2 or TRBV6-3 to TRBJ1-5; 10 nucleotides align to TRBD1. From germline, CDR1 is MNHEY and CDR2 SVGEGT. The CDR3 consists of 15 residues. The V gene end was trimmed by 6 bases and the J gene end by 6 bases; junction bases not matched to a gene: 8.

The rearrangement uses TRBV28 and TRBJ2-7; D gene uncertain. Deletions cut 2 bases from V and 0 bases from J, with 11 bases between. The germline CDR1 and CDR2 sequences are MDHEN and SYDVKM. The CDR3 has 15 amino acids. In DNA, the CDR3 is TGTGCCAGCAGTTTAACTGGGCAGGACTCCTACGAGCAGTACTTC. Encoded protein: CASSLTGQDSYEQYF. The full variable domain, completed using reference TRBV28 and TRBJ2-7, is DVKVTQSSRYLVKRTGEKVFLECVQDMDHENMFWYRQDPGLGLRLIYFSYDVKMKEKGDIPEGYSVSREKKERFSLILESASTNQTSMYLCASSLTGQDSYEQYFGPGTRLTVT.

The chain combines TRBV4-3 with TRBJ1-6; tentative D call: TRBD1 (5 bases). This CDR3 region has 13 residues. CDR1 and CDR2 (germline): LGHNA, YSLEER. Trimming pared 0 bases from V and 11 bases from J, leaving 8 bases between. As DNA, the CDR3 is TGCGCCAGCAGCCAAGATCGGGGGGCACCCCTCCACTTT. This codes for CASSQDRGAPLHF.

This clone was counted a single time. CDR3: CASSPSWGGRGAYGYTF. The CDR3 DNA sequence: TGTGCCAGTAGTCCCTCCTGGGGAGGGCGCGGTGCCTATGGCTACACCTTC. The chain is built from TRBV19 and TRBJ1-2; D is unclear. The CDR3 totals 17 residues. Trimming stripped 5 bases from V and 4 bases from J, with 23 bases between. From germline, CDR1 is LNHDA and CDR2 SQIVND (reference sequence).

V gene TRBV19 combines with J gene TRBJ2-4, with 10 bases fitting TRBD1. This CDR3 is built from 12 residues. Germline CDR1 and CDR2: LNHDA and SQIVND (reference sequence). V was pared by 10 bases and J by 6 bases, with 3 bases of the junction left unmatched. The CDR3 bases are TGTGCCACCGGGGACAGGGGAAACATTCAGTACTTC. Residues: CATGDRGNIQYF.

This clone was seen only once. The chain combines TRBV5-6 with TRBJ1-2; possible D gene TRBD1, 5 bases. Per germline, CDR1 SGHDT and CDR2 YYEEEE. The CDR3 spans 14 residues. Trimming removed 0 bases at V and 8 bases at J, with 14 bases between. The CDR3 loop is CASSLDGAGRGYTF. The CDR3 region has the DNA TGTGCCAGCAGCTTGGATGGGGCAGGCCGAGGCTACACCTTC.

The CDR3 region has the DNA TGTGCCACCAGCAGAGAACAGGGGCCAAATTCACCCCTCCACTTT. Protein: CATSREQGPNSPLHF. The chain is built from TRBV15 and TRBJ1-6, with 7 bases fitting TRBD1. This CDR3 contains 15 residues. CDR1 LNHNV and CDR2 YYDKDF come from the germline V gene (reference sequence). The V and J ends lost 0 bases and 7 bases, in that order; junction bases with no gene match: 3. Together with reference TRBV15 and TRBJ1-6, the CDR3 gives the full variable domain: DAMVIQNPRYQVTQFGKPVTLSCSQTLNHNVMYWYQQKSSQAPKLLFHYYDKDFNNEADTPDNFQSRRPNTSFCFLDIRSPGLGDTAMYLCATSREQGPNSPLHFGNGTRLTVT.

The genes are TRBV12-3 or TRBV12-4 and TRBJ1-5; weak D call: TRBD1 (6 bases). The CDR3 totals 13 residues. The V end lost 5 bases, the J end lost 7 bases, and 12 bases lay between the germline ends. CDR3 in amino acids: CASSQGLGQPQHF. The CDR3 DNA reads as TGTGCCAGCAGTCAGGGGCTCGGGCAGCCCCAGCATTTT.

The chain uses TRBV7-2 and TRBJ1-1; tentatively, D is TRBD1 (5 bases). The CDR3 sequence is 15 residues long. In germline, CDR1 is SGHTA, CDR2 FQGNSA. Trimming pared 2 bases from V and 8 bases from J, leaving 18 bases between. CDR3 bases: TGTGCCAGCAGCTTATCCCAGGGCGGATTCAGGGAAGCTTTCTTT. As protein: CASSLSQGGFREAFF.

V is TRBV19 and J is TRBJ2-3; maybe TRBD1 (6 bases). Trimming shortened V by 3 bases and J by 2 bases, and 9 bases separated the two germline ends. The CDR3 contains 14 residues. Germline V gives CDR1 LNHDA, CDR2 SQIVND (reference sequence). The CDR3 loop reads CASSITGITDTQYF. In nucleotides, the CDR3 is TGTGCCAGTAGTATTACAGGGATCACAGATACGCAGTATTTT.

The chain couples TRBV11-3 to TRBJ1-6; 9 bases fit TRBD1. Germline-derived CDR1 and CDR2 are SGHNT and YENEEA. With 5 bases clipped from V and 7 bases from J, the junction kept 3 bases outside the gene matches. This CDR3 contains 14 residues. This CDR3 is CASSLGTGNSPLHF. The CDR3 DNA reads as TGTGCCAGCAGCCTCGGGACAGGGAATTCACCCCTCCACTTT.

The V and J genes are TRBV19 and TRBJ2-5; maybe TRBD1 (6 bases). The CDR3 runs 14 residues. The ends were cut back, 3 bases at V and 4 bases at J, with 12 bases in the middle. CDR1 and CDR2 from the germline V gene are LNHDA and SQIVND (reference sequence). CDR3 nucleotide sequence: TGTGCCAGTAGTATTGGTGGCAGGGGAGAGACCCAGTACTTC. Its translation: CASSIGGRGETQYF.

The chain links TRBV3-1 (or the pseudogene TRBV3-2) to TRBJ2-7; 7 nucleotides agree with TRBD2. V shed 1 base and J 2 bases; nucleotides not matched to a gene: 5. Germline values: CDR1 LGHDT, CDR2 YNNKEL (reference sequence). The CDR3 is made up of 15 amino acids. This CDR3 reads CASSQVGGSPYEQYF. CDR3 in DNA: TGTGCCAGCAGCCAAGTCGGCGGGAGTCCCTACGAGCAGTACTTC.

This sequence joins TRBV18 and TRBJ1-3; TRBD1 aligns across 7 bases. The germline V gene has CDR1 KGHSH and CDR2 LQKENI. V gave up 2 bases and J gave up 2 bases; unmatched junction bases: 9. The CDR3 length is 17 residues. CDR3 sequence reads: CASSPMTGSATGNTIYF. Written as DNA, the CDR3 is TGTGCCAGCTCACCAATGACAGGGTCCGCGACTGGAAACACCATATATTTT.

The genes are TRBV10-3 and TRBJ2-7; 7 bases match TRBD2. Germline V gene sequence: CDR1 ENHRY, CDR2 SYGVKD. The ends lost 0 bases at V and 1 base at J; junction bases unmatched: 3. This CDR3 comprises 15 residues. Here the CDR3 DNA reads TGTGCCATCAGTGAGTCCGGGGGGAGATCCTACGAGCAGTACTTC. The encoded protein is CAISESGGRSYEQYF.

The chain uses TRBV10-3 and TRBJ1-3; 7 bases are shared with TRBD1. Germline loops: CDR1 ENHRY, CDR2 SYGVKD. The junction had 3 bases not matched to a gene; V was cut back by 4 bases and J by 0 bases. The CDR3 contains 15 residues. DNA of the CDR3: TGTGCCATCAGTGGACAGGGCGTCTCTGGAAACACCATATATTTT. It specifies CAISGQGVSGNTIYF.